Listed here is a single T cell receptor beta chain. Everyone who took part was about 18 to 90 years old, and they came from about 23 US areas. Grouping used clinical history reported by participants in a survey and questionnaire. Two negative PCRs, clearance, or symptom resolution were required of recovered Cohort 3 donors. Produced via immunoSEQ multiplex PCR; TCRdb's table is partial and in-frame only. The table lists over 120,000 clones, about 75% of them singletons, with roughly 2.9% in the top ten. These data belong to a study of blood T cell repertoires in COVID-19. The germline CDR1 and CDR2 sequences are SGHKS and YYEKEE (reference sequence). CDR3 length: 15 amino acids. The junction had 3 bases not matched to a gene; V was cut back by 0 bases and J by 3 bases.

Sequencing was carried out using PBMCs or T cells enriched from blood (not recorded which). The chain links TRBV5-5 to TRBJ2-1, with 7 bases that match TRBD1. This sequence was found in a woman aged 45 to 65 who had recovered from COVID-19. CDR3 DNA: TGTGCCAGCAGCTTGGCCGGGACAGTCTACAATGAGCAGTTCTTC. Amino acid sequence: CASSLAGTVYNEQFF.